These 28 T cell receptor beta chains came from one sample sequenced in a study of shared clonotypes between healthy human individuals (dated by TCRdb to 2018 to 2021). The method behind the library was the immunoSEQ multiplex PCR assay. TCRdb took over this immuneACCESS table, retaining in-frame rearrangements with V and J assigned. Such tables are incomplete; in checked studies, under half of the missing clones stem from an unresolved V gene, and the remainder is unexplained. The sample includes about 1.5 million clones, with around 98% observed a single time. Roughly 0.4% of the sample comes from the top ten. Sequenced input: naive CD4+ T cells sorted from blood. According to the study, the label for this sample's cell subset or site signals: CD45RA+ positively selected. All receptors come from a man aged 25 to 45 in good health.

This clone has only one observation. This sequence joins TRBV10-3 and TRBJ1-2, with D possibly TRBD1 on 5 matching bases. This CDR3 has 11 amino acids. The ends were cut back, 11 bases at V and 13 bases at J, with 20 bases in the middle. Germline CDR1 is ENHRY and CDR2 is SYGVKD. This CDR3 is CAARGGGDFTF. DNA for the CDR3: TGTGCCGCTCGGGGAGGAGGGGACTTCACCTTC.

The gene calls are TRBV18 and TRBJ1-1; no clear D. Germline assignment: CDR1 KGHSH and CDR2 LQKENI. V was shortened by 6 bases and J by 8 bases, with 16 bases between the two germline ends. The CDR3 has 13 amino acids. The CDR3 spells CASSYHGSEEAFF. The CDR3 bases are TGTGCCAGCTCCTACCACGGCTCCGAGGAAGCTTTCTTT.

This chain joins TRBV5-4 and TRBJ2-1; the D gene is possibly TRBD2 (5 bases). Trimming removed 4 bases at V and 0 bases at J, with 17 bases between. The CDR3 loop spans 17 amino acids. The V gene's germline CDR1 is SGHNT and CDR2 YYREEE (reference sequence). This chain's CDR3 is CASSPDSYPSSYNEQFF. DNA of the CDR3: TGTGCCAGCAGCCCGGACTCATACCCGAGCTCCTACAATGAGCAGTTCTTC.

The chain carries TRBV29-1 and TRBJ2-7; 7 nucleotides align to TRBD2. V shed 7 bases and J 0 bases; nucleotides not matched to a gene: 3. The CDR3 runs 12 residues. Germline V CDR1 and CDR2: SQVTM, ANQGSEA. The CDR3: CSASGNSYEQYF. The CDR3 nucleotides read TGCAGCGCAAGCGGGAACTCCTACGAGCAGTACTTC.

The chain combines TRBV2 with TRBJ2-2, with TRBD1 identical over 7 bases. From germline, CDR1 is SNHLY and CDR2 FYNNEI. J lost 8 bases, V lost 6 bases, and 15 bases had no gene match. The length of the CDR3 is 16 residues. CDR3 DNA: TGTGCCAGCAGACAACACCGGGACAGCAATTCGGGGGAGCTGTTTTTT. It codes for CASRQHRDSNSGELFF.

V is TRBV10-2 and J is TRBJ1-5, with D possibly matching TRBD1 (5 bases). The CDR3 totals 14 residues. V was pared by 3 bases and J by 6 bases, with 12 bases between. Per the germline V gene, CDR1 is WSHSY and CDR2 is SAAADI. CDR3 nucleotides: TGCGCCAGCAGTGATGGGCAGGGTGGTCAGCCCCAGCATTTT. Protein product: CASSDGQGGQPQHF.

The rearrangement links TRBV7-6 to TRBJ2-3; 16 bases line up with TRBD2. V gave up 5 bases and J gave up 7 bases; unmatched junction bases: 9. Germline V CDR1 and CDR2: SGHVS, FNYEAQ. The CDR3 totals 17 residues. The CDR3: CASSIPGTSGRANTQYF. Here the CDR3 DNA reads TGTGCCAGCAGCATTCCCGGGACTAGCGGGAGGGCGAATACGCAGTATTTT.

The CDR3 reads CASSPPVRGKLFF. CDR3 DNA sequence: TGTGCCAGCAGTCCCCCGGTAAGAGGAAAACTGTTTTTT. The V and J genes are TRBV28 and TRBJ1-4; no reliable D call. Trimming cost V 5 bases and J 10 bases, with 14 bases left between them. Germline V gene lookup returns CDR1 MDHEN and CDR2 SYDVKM. This CDR3 is built from 13 residues.

The V and J genes are TRBV28 and TRBJ1-2; D perhaps matches TRBD1 (5 bases). This CDR3 is built from 13 residues. The V end was cut by 6 bases, the J end by 8 bases, with 16 bases between. Germline V gives CDR1 MDHEN, CDR2 SYDVKM. The CDR3 nucleotides are TGTGCCAGCAGCCCCGGGGCCTGGAGGGGCTACACCTTC. It encodes CASSPGAWRGYTF.

Only one count was recorded for this clone. The chain carries TRBV28 and TRBJ2-7, with TRBD2 as a possible D gene (7 bases). Germline CDR1 and CDR2: MDHEN and SYDVKM. The CDR3 totals 15 residues. The ends were cut back, 5 bases at V and 3 bases at J, with 17 bases in the middle. The DNA for the CDR3 is TGTGCCAGCAGTGGTACAGGGAGGGGGGACTACGAGCAGTACTTC. Protein: CASSGTGRGDYEQYF.

This clone was seen more than once but under ten times. This same CDR3 is encoded by further DNA sequences in the sample. The genes are TRBV28 and TRBJ2-7; D call uncertain. V was trimmed by 3 bases and J by 2 bases, leaving 5 bases between them. Per the germline V gene, CDR1 is MDHEN and CDR2 is SYDVKM. CDR3 length: 12 residues. In nucleotides, the CDR3 is TGTGCCAGCAGTTTGACACCCTACGAGCAGTACTTC. Translating gives CASSLTPYEQYF.

The chain uses TRBV28 and TRBJ1-2; possibly TRBD1 for D (6 bases). V was shortened by 3 bases and J by 3 bases, with 23 bases between the two germline ends. Germline V lookup: CDR1 MDHEN, CDR2 SYDVKM. The CDR3 loop spans 18 amino acids. The CDR3 region is CASSFLPEQGIYDYGYTF. CDR3 nucleotide sequence: TGTGCCAGCAGTTTTTTGCCGGAACAGGGTATTTACGACTATGGCTACACCTTC.

This chain links TRBV5-1 with TRBJ1-1; possibly TRBD1 for D (5 bases). The germline CDR1 and CDR2 sequences are SGHRS and YFSETQ. The CDR3 has 13 amino acids. V was cut by 6 bases and J by 0 bases, with 9 bases left in between. CDR3 in amino acids: CASKEGMNTEAFF. CDR3 nucleotide sequence: TGCGCCAGCAAGGAGGGGATGAACACTGAAGCTTTCTTT.

The rearrangement joins TRBV9 to TRBJ2-2; D is unresolved. The length of the CDR3 is 14 residues. CDR1 and CDR2 (germline): SGDLS, YYNGEE. The V end lost 4 bases, the J end lost 4 bases, and 11 bases lay between the germline ends. The chain's CDR3 is CASSPRFVTGELFF. CDR3 nucleotide sequence: TGTGCCAGCAGCCCCCGATTTGTCACCGGGGAGCTGTTTTTT.

The genes are TRBV30 and TRBJ2-7, with unresolved D. Germline CDR1 GTSNPN, CDR2 SVGIG (reference sequence). With 4 bases removed from V and 0 bases from J, the gap between germline ends came to 4 bases. The CDR3 consists of 11 residues. This chain's CDR3 is CAWTISYEQYF. Written as DNA, the CDR3 is TGTGCCTGGACCATCTCCTACGAGCAGTACTTC.

The chain joins TRBV7-9 to TRBJ2-7; D may be TRBD1 or TRBD2 (5 bases each). With 1 base removed from V and 3 bases from J, the gap between germline ends came to 16 bases. CDR3 length: 16 residues. Germline V gives CDR1 SEHNR, CDR2 FQNEAQ (reference sequence). This CDR3 reads CASSLVGASTNYEQYF. The CDR3 region has the DNA TGTGCCAGCAGCTTAGTTGGGGCTAGCACTAACTACGAGCAGTACTTC.

The V gene is TRBV5-1, the J gene TRBJ1-1; D uncertain. Germline loops: CDR1 SGHRS, CDR2 YFSETQ. This CDR3 is built from 13 residues. V was cut by 4 bases and J by 6 bases, with 13 bases left in between. The DNA of the CDR3 is TGCGCCAGCAGCCTTCAGGCCAATGCTGAAGCTTTCTTT. Translation gives CASSLQANAEAFF.

The J gene is TRBJ2-3, the V gene TRBV15; 9 bases fit TRBD2. This CDR3 spans 22 amino acids. With 5 bases clipped from V and 2 bases from J, the junction kept 26 bases outside the gene matches. Germline CDR1 is LNHNV and CDR2 is YYDKDF (reference sequence). Here the CDR3 reads CATSSPKGKPEASGIYTDTQYF. Here the CDR3 DNA reads TGTGCCACCAGCTCTCCCAAGGGCAAACCAGAAGCTAGCGGGATTTACACAGATACGCAGTATTTT.

The chain joins TRBV7-8 to TRBJ2-3; 9 bases match TRBD2. Unmatched junction bases numbered 5, after V lost 2 bases and J lost 5 bases. The V gene's germline CDR1 is SGHVS and CDR2 FQNEAQ. The CDR3 has 15 amino acids. The CDR3 sequence is CASSLLAGGRDTQYF. Written as DNA, the CDR3 is TGTGCCAGCAGCTTACTGGCGGGAGGGAGAGATACGCAGTATTTT.

A single count supports this clone. The V call is TRBV27, the J call TRBJ2-7; D might be TRBD2 (6 bases). The V end lost 5 bases, the J end lost 0 bases, and 14 bases lay between the germline ends. The CDR3 has 15 residues. Germline V lookup: CDR1 MNHEY, CDR2 SMNVEV (reference sequence). The CDR3 nucleotides read TGTGCCAGCAGTCCCTGGCGGGGAATCTCCTACGAGCAGTACTTC. This sequence encodes CASSPWRGISYEQYF.

The chain carries TRBV11-2 and TRBJ2-2, with 7 bases fitting TRBD2. CDR1 is SGHAT, CDR2 FQNNGV, per germline. V was pared by 4 bases and J by 6 bases, with 5 bases of the junction left unmatched. The CDR3 is 14 residues long. The CDR3 loop reads CASSSHGGSGELFF. In DNA form, the CDR3 reads TGTGCCAGCAGCTCCCACGGGGGGTCCGGGGAGCTGTTTTTT.

The chain joins TRBV10-2 to TRBJ1-4; D remains ambiguous. Germline-derived CDR1 and CDR2 are WSHSY and SAAADI. V lost 3 bases to trimming and J lost 8 bases, with 10 bases between them. This CDR3 has 13 residues. CDR3 sequence reads: CASSDLSGEKLFF. The CDR3 DNA reads TGCGCCAGCAGTGACCTTTCCGGGGAAAAACTGTTTTTT.

This rearrangement joins TRBV4-1 to TRBJ2-1; D perhaps matches TRBD1 (6 bases). This CDR3 comprises 12 residues. Trimming took off 0 bases at V and 15 bases at J, with 12 bases between the two ends. Germline lookup yields CDR1 MGHRA and CDR2 YSYEKL. CDR3 DNA: TGCGCCAGCAGCCAAGAAACAGGGAATCGGTTCTTC. This gives the protein CASSQETGNRFF.

This sequence joins TRBV5-6 and TRBJ1-2; D uncertain. V lost 0 bases to trimming and J lost 4 bases, with 7 bases between them. This CDR3 is 13 amino acids long. Germline assignment: CDR1 SGHDT and CDR2 YYEEEE. The CDR3 sequence: CASSLGRVYGYTF. CDR3 bases: TGTGCCAGCAGCTTGGGGCGAGTCTATGGCTACACCTTC.

V is TRBV29-1 and J is TRBJ2-7, with D tentatively TRBD1 or TRBD2 (6 bases each). The ends were cut back, 7 bases at V and 2 bases at J, with 15 bases in the middle. The CDR3 runs 13 residues. Germline loops: CDR1 SQVTM, CDR2 ANQGSEA. CDR3 protein: CSAGDRTTYEQYF. In DNA form, the CDR3 reads TGCAGCGCCGGCGACAGGACTACCTACGAGCAGTACTTC.

The rearrangement uses TRBV18 and TRBJ2-7; D perhaps matches TRBD1 (5 bases). CDR3 length: 15 amino acids. V was shortened by 0 bases and J by 3 bases, with 12 bases between the two germline ends. The germline V gene encodes CDR1 KGHSH and CDR2 LQKENI. The CDR3 DNA is TGTGCCAGCTCACCACCAGACAGTTTATACTACGAGCAGTACTTC. Translating it yields CASSPPDSLYYEQYF.

The J gene is TRBJ2-2, the V gene TRBV15, with TRBD1 identical over 11 bases. J lost 4 bases, V lost 2 bases, and 3 bases had no gene match. Germline loops: CDR1 LNHNV, CDR2 YYDKDF (reference sequence). This CDR3 comprises 16 residues. The CDR3 loop is CATSRSGQGATGELFF. The CDR3 coding sequence is TGTGCCACCAGCAGATCCGGACAGGGGGCCACCGGGGAGCTGTTTTTT.

V gene TRBV29-1 combines with J gene TRBJ2-3; TRBD1 might be the D (6 bases). Per the germline V gene, CDR1 is SQVTM and CDR2 is ANQGSEA. The CDR3 extends over 16 amino acids. With 2 bases removed from V and 1 base from J, the gap between germline ends came to 16 bases. CDR3: CSVESKGEWGTDTQYF. The CDR3 bases are TGCAGCGTTGAATCAAAGGGGGAGTGGGGCACAGATACGCAGTATTTT.